This T cell receptor beta chain was identified in a study of blood T cells in healthy people across ages. Germline values: CDR1 GTSNPN, CDR2 SVGIG (reference sequence). CDR3 length: 12 amino acids. PCR was performed a second time for roughly 7 to 12 cycles using a sample-barcoded 5' primer and a J-beta primer mix. TCRdb reanalysed the 5' RACE reads using MiXCR and keeps one entry per CDR3 protein. The sample records around 2 million distinct CDR3 sequences, 35% to 50% being singletons. J is TRBJ2-7 and V is TRBV30; D possibly corresponds to TRBD2 (6 bases). The source is a human donor in good health. The sample taken for sequencing was blood. CDR3 nucleotides: TGTGCGGGGGGACTCCTCTCCTACGAGCAGTACTTC. Translated: CAGGLLSYEQYF.